These 20 T cell receptor beta chains share one sample of origin, sequenced in a study of shared clonotypes between healthy human individuals. Profiled with immunoSEQ multiplex PCR; TCRdb holds only in-frame clones, not every one. The repertoire holds 600,000 or so clones, with nearly 98% as singletons. Naive CD8 cells, CD45RO-negative and positively selected for CCR7, excluded terminally differentiated effector memory CD45RA+ cells. Input material: naive CD8+ T cells sorted from blood. Receptor source: a man younger than 40 in good health.

The rearrangement uses TRBV27 and TRBJ2-3; 7 bases map to TRBD2. Germline loops: CDR1 MNHEY, CDR2 SMNVEV (reference sequence). The CDR3 contains 16 residues. Trimming removed 2 bases from V and 6 bases from J; junction bases left unmatched: 11. The CDR3 DNA reads TGTGCCAGCAGTTTACCCCAAGGACGGACTAGGGATACGCAGTATTTT. Protein product: CASSLPQGRTRDTQYF.

The J gene is TRBJ2-1, the V gene TRBV7-9; D might be TRBD1 or TRBD2, each matching 5 bases. The germline V gene has CDR1 SEHNR and CDR2 FQNEAQ (reference sequence). This CDR3 contains 15 residues. With 1 base removed from V and 7 bases from J, the gap between germline ends came to 14 bases. CDR3 nucleotide sequence: TGTGCCAGCAGCTTAGTGGGGACGATCGGGAATGAGCAGTTCTTC. Its translation: CASSLVGTIGNEQFF.

This clone was recorded once. This chain uses TRBV7-9 with TRBJ1-3; D not certain. In germline, CDR1 is SEHNR, CDR2 FQNEAQ (reference sequence). There are 17 residues in the CDR3. V lost 5 bases to trimming and J lost 0 bases, with 17 bases between them. The CDR3 region is CASSPGRDGSSGNTIYF. The CDR3 nucleotides are TGTGCCAGCAGCCCGGGCAGAGATGGAAGCTCTGGAAACACCATATATTTT.

J is TRBJ1-1 and V is TRBV29-1, with TRBD1 matching over 10 bases. Germline CDR1 and CDR2: SQVTM and ANQGSEA. CDR3 length equals 14 residues. V trimming: 3 bases; J trimming: 5 bases; junction bases outside the gene matches: 6. CDR3 protein: CSVEGTGDVTEAFF. In DNA, the CDR3 is TGCAGCGTTGAGGGGACAGGGGACGTAACTGAAGCTTTCTTT.

The table lists this clone with a count of one. CDR3 protein: CASSGPSVDYGYTF. The CDR3 nucleotides read TGTGCCAGCAGCGGACCCTCGGTGGACTATGGCTACACCTTC. This rearrangement joins TRBV9 to TRBJ1-2; D gene uncertain. This CDR3 comprises 14 residues. With 3 bases removed from V and 3 bases from J, the gap between germline ends came to 12 bases. The germline V gene has CDR1 SGDLS and CDR2 YYNGEE.

V usage is TRBV28 and J usage is TRBJ2-3, with TRBD2 matching over 14 bases. The CDR3 has 17 amino acids. V was pared by 5 bases and J by 6 bases, with 10 bases of the junction left unmatched. CDR1 is MDHEN and CDR2 is SYDVKM in the germline V gene. The CDR3, as DNA: TGTGCCAGCAGTCCGTCTGGGACTAGCGGGAGTACCGATACGCAGTATTTT. This gives the protein CASSPSGTSGSTDTQYF.

V and J are TRBV4-3 and TRBJ2-1, with D perhaps TRBD1 (5 bases). V was cut by 0 bases and J by 2 bases, with 11 bases left in between. Germline CDR1 LGHNA, CDR2 YSLEER. CDR3 length: 16 residues. CDR3 amino acids: CASSQDTGYPYNEQFF. The CDR3 nucleotides read TGCGCCAGCAGCCAAGATACAGGCTATCCCTACAATGAGCAGTTCTTC.

The chain combines TRBV5-5 with TRBJ2-5; 7 bases fit TRBD1. Germline values: CDR1 SGHKS, CDR2 YYEKEE (reference sequence). After removal of 2 bases from V and 8 bases from J, the junction contained 12 bases not matched to a gene. This CDR3 has 15 amino acids. In DNA, the CDR3 is TGTGCCAGCAGCTTCCGTTCGGGACAGCCCTTAACCCAGTACTTC. It is translated as CASSFRSGQPLTQYF.

The rearrangement uses TRBV14 and TRBJ1-2, with a weak D call TRBD1 (6 bases). The CDR3 totals 16 residues. V lost 2 bases and J 3 bases, leaving 16 bases between the germline ends. Looked up from germline, CDR1 is SGHDN and CDR2 is FVKESK. CDR3 sequence (DNA): TGTGCCAGCAGCCAACACCCAGGGGCAGTACACTATGGCTACACCTTC. The encoded protein is CASSQHPGAVHYGYTF.

J is TRBJ2-7 and V is TRBV7-9, with D unresolved. Germline CDR1 and CDR2: SEHNR and FQNEAQ (reference sequence). Deletions cut 4 bases from V and 2 bases from J, with 15 bases between. This CDR3 comprises 15 residues. The DNA of the CDR3 is TGTGCCAGCAGCTCCCCCAAGGGTCTACCCTACGAGCAGTACTTC. It codes for CASSSPKGLPYEQYF.

The chain links TRBV6-5 to TRBJ1-3; tentatively, D is TRBD1 (5 bases). Germline V gene lookup returns CDR1 MNHEY and CDR2 SVGAGI. The CDR3 loop spans 15 amino acids. Trimming left V 2 bases short and J 4 bases short, with 12 bases between. The CDR3 coding sequence is TGTGCCAGCAGTTACGCGAGAGGGACGGGAAACACCATATATTTT. Protein sequence: CASSYARGTGNTIYF.

V usage is TRBV2 and J usage is TRBJ1-5; perhaps TRBD1 as D (6 bases). Germline loops: CDR1 SNHLY, CDR2 FYNNEI. CDR3 length equals 13 residues. Between the trimmed V and J ends, which lost 4 bases and 5 bases, there was a span of 9 bases. The CDR3 region is CASSGDTHQPQHF. CDR3 DNA sequence: TGTGCCAGCAGTGGGGACACACATCAGCCCCAGCATTTT.

This clone was recorded once. This chain links TRBV27 with TRBJ2-2, with D perhaps matching TRBD2 (5 bases). The CDR3 totals 15 residues. V lost 8 bases and J lost 1, with 14 bases in between. Per germline, CDR1 MNHEY and CDR2 SMNVEV (reference sequence). The CDR3 spells CASGLLLGNTGELFF. DNA of the CDR3: TGTGCCAGCGGTCTGCTACTAGGGAACACCGGGGAGCTGTTTTTT.

DNA of the CDR3: TGTGCCAGCAGCGGGTCTGGGACTCTGAAAGAGACCCAGTACTTC. Translating gives CASSGSGTLKETQYF. V usage is TRBV11-2 and J usage is TRBJ2-5; tentatively, D is TRBD2 (6 bases). The CDR3 has 15 amino acids. The germline V gene has CDR1 SGHAT and CDR2 FQNNGV. The ends were cut back, 5 bases at V and 3 bases at J, with 16 bases in the middle.

This chain joins TRBV27 and TRBJ2-1, with TRBD2 matching 12 bases. The trim removed 7 bases at V and 4 bases at J, leaving 2 bases unmatched. The CDR3 is 14 amino acids. Germline-derived CDR1 and CDR2 are MNHEY and SMNVEV (reference sequence). CDR3 sequence: CASNGLAGYNEQFF. The CDR3 DNA follows: TGTGCCAGCAACGGACTAGCGGGGTACAATGAGCAGTTCTTC.

This clone was observed once. This chain uses TRBV27 with TRBJ1-5, with TRBD1 matching over 8 bases. Germline CDR1 and CDR2: MNHEY and SMNVEV (reference sequence). The CDR3 length is 15 residues. The J segment lost 4 bases and the V segment lost 7 bases, leaving 9 bases of the junction unmatched. CDR3 residues: CASTTTGAGNQPQHF. The CDR3 bases are TGTGCCAGCACCACGACAGGGGCAGGGAATCAGCCCCAGCATTTT.

This chain joins TRBV6-4 and TRBJ2-7, with 9 bases fitting TRBD1. V dropped 8 bases and J dropped 0; count of bases not matched to a gene: 8. Looked up from germline, CDR1 is MRHNA and CDR2 is SNTAGT. This CDR3 region has 15 residues. CDR3 protein: CASRIHRGLSYEQYF. The CDR3 DNA sequence: TGTGCCAGCCGAATACACAGGGGGCTCTCCTACGAGCAGTACTTC.

The chain employs TRBV28 and TRBJ1-1, with 7 bases lining up with TRBD1. CDR3 length: 16 amino acids. CDR1 is MDHEN and CDR2 is SYDVKM in the germline V gene. Trimming took 5 bases from V and 6 from J; bases not matched to a gene: 15. CDR3 amino acids: CASSPAAPWQGAEAFF. Written as DNA, the CDR3 is TGTGCCAGCAGTCCCGCAGCCCCGTGGCAGGGGGCTGAAGCTTTCTTT.

This sequence joins TRBV6-1 and TRBJ1-4; 7 bases fit TRBD1. Trimming cost V 3 bases and J 7 bases; bases outside gene matches: 8. Germline CDR1 and CDR2: MNHNS and SASEGT. The CDR3 is 15 amino acids. CDR3 bases: TGTGCCAGCAGTGAGACGGACAGGCGGAGTGAAAAACTGTTTTTT. It specifies CASSETDRRSEKLFF.

The rearrangement joins TRBV4-3 to TRBJ2-1, with TRBD2 identical over 7 bases. The V gene's germline CDR1 is LGHNA and CDR2 YSLEER. Germline trimming cut 3 bases from V and 0 bases from J; bases unmatched to any gene: 20. This CDR3 is built from 21 residues. The chain's CDR3 is CASSHYYWTSSESDSYNEQFF. The CDR3 DNA reads as TGCGCCAGCAGCCACTATTACTGGACTAGTTCAGAGTCAGACTCCTACAATGAGCAGTTCTTC.